The 14 T cell receptor beta chains given below trace back to one sample, sequenced in a study of blood T cell repertoires in COVID-19. Using immunoSEQ multiplex PCR, the repertoire was profiled, and TCRdb retains in-frame clones only, with some absent. Found here are approximately 90,000 clones, approximately 80% of them singletons; the top ten hold roughly 32%. The sequencing input was peripheral blood. Receptor source: a woman of 80 years or more with active or convalescent COVID-19.

V gene TRBV5-8 combines with J gene TRBJ2-7; the D is unclear. V was cut by 0 bases and J by 2 bases, with 12 bases left in between. Per the germline V gene, CDR1 is SGHTS and CDR2 is YDEGEE. This CDR3 contains 15 residues. The DNA of the CDR3 is TGTGCCAGCAGCTTGGATTGGAGTCTTGCCTACGAGCAGTACTTC. Its translation is CASSLDWSLAYEQYF.

This clone appeared a single time. This chain uses TRBV5-1 with TRBJ1-3; possible D gene TRBD1, 6 bases. Germline loops: CDR1 SGHRS, CDR2 YFSETQ. V was trimmed by 4 bases and J by 4 bases, leaving 12 bases between them. The CDR3 has 14 amino acids. In nucleotides, the CDR3 is TGCGCCAGCAGCACAGGGACACCCGGAAACACCATATATTTT. It encodes CASSTGTPGNTIYF. Together with reference TRBV5-1 and TRBJ1-3, the CDR3 gives the full variable domain: KAGVTQTPRYLIKTRGQQVTLSCSPISGHRSVSWYQQTPGQGLQFLFEYFSETQRNKGNFPGRFSGRQFSNSRSEMNVSTLELGDSALYLCASSTGTPGNTIYFGEGSWLTVV.

The chain uses TRBV6-5 and TRBJ1-1; 9 bases line up with TRBD1. Germline-derived CDR1 and CDR2 are MNHEY and SVGAGI. The CDR3 sequence is 12 residues long. Trimming cost V 4 bases and J 10 bases; bases outside gene matches: 4. The CDR3 region has the DNA TGTGCCAGCAGTTGGGGGGGACAGGGAGCTTTCTTT. Amino acid sequence: CASSWGGQGAFF.

V is TRBV18 and J is TRBJ2-5, with TRBD1 matching 7 bases. Germline values: CDR1 KGHSH, CDR2 LQKENI. The length of the CDR3 is 14 residues. The V segment lost 3 bases and the J segment 3 bases; nucleotides outside the gene matches: 4. DNA of the CDR3: TGTGCCAGCTCACCTTGGCAGGGGGAAGAGACCCAGTACTTC. Its protein product is CASSPWQGEETQYF.

The V gene is TRBV5-1, the J gene TRBJ2-7; 7 bases line up with TRBD1. Germline loops: CDR1 SGHRS, CDR2 YFSETQ. The CDR3 length is 14 residues. The V and J ends lost 5 bases and 2 bases, in that order; junction bases with no gene match: 7. CDR3 protein: CASSSLQGPYEQYF. DNA of the CDR3: TGCGCCAGCAGTTCGCTACAGGGGCCCTACGAGCAGTACTTC.

Here the CDR3 DNA reads TGTGCCTGCCGATCTGGGACTAGCTTTCGCTACAATGAGCAGTTCTTC. Translated, it gives CACRSGTSFRYNEQFF. The chain joins TRBV28 to TRBJ2-1; 9 positions agree with TRBD2. CDR3 length equals 16 residues. From germline, CDR1 is MDHEN and CDR2 SYDVKM. The junction had 14 bases not matched to a gene; V was cut back by 11 bases and J by 3 bases.

This clone occurred once. The J gene is TRBJ1-2, the V gene TRBV5-6; D is possibly TRBD1 (5 bases). The CDR3 runs 11 residues. Trimming pared 4 bases from V and 8 bases from J, leaving 9 bases between. Germline V lookup: CDR1 SGHDT, CDR2 YYEEEE. DNA of the CDR3: TGTGCCAGCAGCCAACGACAGGGCTACACCTTC. Translated: CASSQRQGYTF.

This chain joins TRBV5-1 and TRBJ1-1; TRBD1 aligns across 7 bases. The CDR3 runs to 13 residues. Germline CDR1 is SGHRS and CDR2 is YFSETQ. V dropped 4 bases and J dropped 9; count of bases not matched to a gene: 9. The CDR3 loop reads CASSGWDSTKAFF. The CDR3, as DNA: TGCGCCAGCAGCGGATGGGACAGCACAAAAGCTTTCTTT.

J is TRBJ1-3 and V is TRBV6-5; D gene unclear. Germline loops: CDR1 MNHEY, CDR2 SVGAGI. Between the trimmed V and J ends, which lost 4 bases and 0 bases, there was a span of 13 bases. The CDR3 has 16 amino acids. The CDR3 DNA reads as TGTGCCAGCAGTTTCCTAAGTACCCACTCTGGAAACACCATATATTTT. It translates to CASSFLSTHSGNTIYF.

The CDR3 DNA follows: TGTGCCAGCAGCCCGTGGAGGGGGCCCTACGAGCAGTACTTC. Its translation: CASSPWRGPYEQYF. The V and J genes are TRBV7-2 and TRBJ2-7; D possibly corresponds to TRBD1 (7 bases). The V gene lost 5 bases and the J gene lost 2 bases, with 13 bases spanning the gap. The CDR3 is made up of 14 amino acids. Germline CDR1 is SGHTA and CDR2 is FQGNSA.

The chain is built from TRBV6-6 and TRBJ1-4; D uncertain. Trimming removed 5 bases at V and 1 base at J, with 14 bases between. CDR1 is MNHNY and CDR2 is SVGAGI in the germline V gene (reference sequence). The CDR3 covers 16 residues. The CDR3 sequence: CASSPTGIRTNEKLFF. CDR3 bases: TGTGCCAGCAGTCCTACGGGTATCAGAACTAATGAAAAACTGTTTTTT.

This clone was found once. The gene calls are TRBV28 and TRBJ2-6; weak D call: TRBD2 (6 bases). The germline CDR1 and CDR2 sequences are MDHEN and SYDVKM. The CDR3 sequence is 17 residues long. Trimming took off 6 bases at V and 4 bases at J, with 19 bases between the two ends. The CDR3 DNA reads as TGTGCCAGCAGCCGGGACTTTCGATCCCCCGGGGCCAACGTCCTGACTTTC. Residues: CASSRDFRSPGANVLTF.

V and J are TRBV5-1 and TRBJ1-1; 7 positions agree with TRBD1. Trimming at V came to 3 bases and at J to 1 base, leaving 3 bases not matched to a gene. Per the germline V gene, CDR1 is SGHRS and CDR2 is YFSETQ. This CDR3 has 14 residues. The CDR3 region has the DNA TGCGCCAGCAGCTCGGGACAGCCGAACACTGAAGCTTTCTTT. Its protein product is CASSSGQPNTEAFF.

The V and J genes are TRBV4-3 and TRBJ1-2; TRBD1 agrees at 7 bases. CDR3 size: 15 residues. J lost 4 bases, V lost 1 base, and 6 bases had no gene match. CDR1 is LGHNA and CDR2 is YSLEER in the germline V gene. The CDR3 DNA is TGCGCCAGCAGCCAAGGTTTAGGGGGCGGCTATGGCTACACCTTC. Translated: CASSQGLGGGYGYTF.